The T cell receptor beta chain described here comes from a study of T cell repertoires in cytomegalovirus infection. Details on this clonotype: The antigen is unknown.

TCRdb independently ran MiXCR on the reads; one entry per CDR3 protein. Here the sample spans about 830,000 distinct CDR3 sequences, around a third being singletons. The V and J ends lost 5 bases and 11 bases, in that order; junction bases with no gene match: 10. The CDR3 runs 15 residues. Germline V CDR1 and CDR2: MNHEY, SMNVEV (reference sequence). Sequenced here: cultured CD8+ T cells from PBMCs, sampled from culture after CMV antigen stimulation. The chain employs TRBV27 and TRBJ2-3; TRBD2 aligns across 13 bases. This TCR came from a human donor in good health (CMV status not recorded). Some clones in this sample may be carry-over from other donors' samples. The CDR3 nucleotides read TGTGCCAGCAGTCCGGGACTAGCGGGGTCGAGTGGGCAGTATTTT. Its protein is CASSPGLAGSSGQYF.